This T cell receptor (beta chain) was retrieved from a study of shared clonotypes between healthy human individuals. Study-wide findings and caveats: Naive subsets generally exceeded memory subsets in estimated richness.

The study drew its donors from healthy HIV-negative adults without recent acute infections or vaccinations. CD4+ cell separation produced CD45RA+ naive and CD45RA-negative memory subsets. Generated by immunoSEQ multiplex PCR, the TCRdb table keeps only in-frame clones and is missing some. The sample contains under 850,000 clones, 72% of which appear only once. Concerning this clone itself: The antigen is undetermined.

The origin of this receptor is a woman in her twenties or thirties in good health. Sequenced material: memory CD4+ T cells sorted from blood. This sample's subset: CD45RA-negative fraction.

CDR3 sequence (DNA): TGTGCCAGCATCTTGGGGGGCGAGGGTGGTGAAAAACTGTTTTTT. This sequence encodes CASILGGEGGEKLFF. This rearrangement joins TRBV6-1 to TRBJ1-4; a possible D gene is TRBD1 (6 bases). The germline V and J ends were trimmed by 7 bases and 7 bases, with 19 bases remaining between them. The CDR3 has 15 amino acids. The germline gives CDR1 MNHNS, CDR2 SASEGT.